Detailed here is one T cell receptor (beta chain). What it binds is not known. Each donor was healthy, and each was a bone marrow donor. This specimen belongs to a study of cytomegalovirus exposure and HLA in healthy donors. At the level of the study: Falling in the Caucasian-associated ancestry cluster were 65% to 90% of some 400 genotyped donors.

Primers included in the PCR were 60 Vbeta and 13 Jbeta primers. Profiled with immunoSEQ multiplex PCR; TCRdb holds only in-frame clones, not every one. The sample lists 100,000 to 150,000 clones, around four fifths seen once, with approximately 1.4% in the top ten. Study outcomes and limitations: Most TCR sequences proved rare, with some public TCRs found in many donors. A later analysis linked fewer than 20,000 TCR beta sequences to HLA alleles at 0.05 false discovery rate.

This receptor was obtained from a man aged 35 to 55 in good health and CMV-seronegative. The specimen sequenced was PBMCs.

CDR3 nucleotides: TGCGCCAGCAGTCATTGGGACAGGGAGGTCGAAAACACTGAAGCTTTCTTT. Residues: CASSHWDREVENTEAFF. This sequence joins TRBV23-1 and TRBJ1-1, with 9 bases lining up with TRBD1. TRBV23-1 has ORF status, its function being uncertain. CDR3 length: 17 amino acids. Losses at the gene ends were 3 bases for V and 2 bases for J; bases not matched to a gene: 10.